This T cell receptor beta chain was sequenced for a study of cytomegalovirus exposure and HLA in healthy donors. Study results and limitations: The authors considered a cluster of highly shared sequence variants likely to be a sequencing artifact. In a later analysis, at a false discovery rate of 0.05, approximately 16,000 TCR beta sequences matched HLA alleles. Accurate prediction of most subjects' HLA-A and HLA-B alleles from TCR beta sequences was reported.

This clone was counted once. The antigen is unknown. A multiplex PCR was run with 60 Vbeta primers and 13 Jbeta primers. The table came from immunoSEQ multiplex PCR; TCRdb's copy has only in-frame clones and leaves some out. The sample lists some 76,000 clones; nearly 80% were seen once. The CDR3 spans 15 residues. J gave up 5 bases and V 5 bases, and 8 bases lay outside the gene matches. Germline V gene data show CDR1 as SEHNR and CDR2 as FQNEAQ (reference sequence). Input material: PBMCs. This TCR was recovered from a woman between 40 and 55 years old in good health and CMV-seropositive. The V and J genes are TRBV7-9 and TRBJ1-5; 8 bases fit TRBD1. The chain's CDR3 is CASSGRQGLDQPQHF. The CDR3, as DNA: TGTGCCAGCAGCGGACGACAGGGGCTTGATCAGCCCCAGCATTTT.